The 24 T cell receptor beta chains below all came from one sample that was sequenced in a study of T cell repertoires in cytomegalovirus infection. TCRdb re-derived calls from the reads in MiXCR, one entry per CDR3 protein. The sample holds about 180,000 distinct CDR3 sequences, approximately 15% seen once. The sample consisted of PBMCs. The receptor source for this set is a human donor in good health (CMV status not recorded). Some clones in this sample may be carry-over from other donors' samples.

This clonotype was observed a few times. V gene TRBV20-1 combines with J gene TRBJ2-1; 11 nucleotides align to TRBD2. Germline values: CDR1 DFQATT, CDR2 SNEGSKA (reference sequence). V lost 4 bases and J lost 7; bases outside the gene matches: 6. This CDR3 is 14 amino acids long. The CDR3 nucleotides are TGCAGTGCTACGACTAGCGGGGACGGAAATGAGCAGTTCTTC. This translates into CSATTSGDGNEQFF.

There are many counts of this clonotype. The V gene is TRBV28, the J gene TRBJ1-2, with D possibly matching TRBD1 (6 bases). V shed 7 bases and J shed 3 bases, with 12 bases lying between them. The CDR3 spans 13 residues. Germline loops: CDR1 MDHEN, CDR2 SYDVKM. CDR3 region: CASNGQLDYGYTF. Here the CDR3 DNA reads TGTGCCAGCAACGGACAGTTGGACTATGGCTACACCTTC.

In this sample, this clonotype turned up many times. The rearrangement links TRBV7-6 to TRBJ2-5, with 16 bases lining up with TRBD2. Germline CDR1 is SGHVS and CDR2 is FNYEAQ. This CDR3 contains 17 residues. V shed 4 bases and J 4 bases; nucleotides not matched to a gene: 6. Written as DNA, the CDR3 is TGTGCCAGCAGCTGGGGACTAGCGGGAGGGCCTGGAGAGACCCAGTACTTC. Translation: CASSWGLAGGPGETQYF.

CDR3 residues: CAWSSIWTELEEQYF. The CDR3 coding sequence is TGTGCCTGGAGCTCAATTTGGACAGAACTGGAAGAGCAGTACTTC. The V call is TRBV30, the J call TRBJ2-7; maybe TRBD1 (6 bases). Germline lookup yields CDR1 GTSNPN and CDR2 SVGIG (reference sequence). V lost 3 bases and J lost 7, with 22 bases in between. This CDR3 spans 15 amino acids.

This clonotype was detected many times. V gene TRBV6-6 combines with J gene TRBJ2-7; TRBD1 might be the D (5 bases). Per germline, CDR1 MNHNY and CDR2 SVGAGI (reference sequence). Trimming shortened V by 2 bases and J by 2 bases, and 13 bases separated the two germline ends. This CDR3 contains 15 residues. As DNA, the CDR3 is TGTGCCAGCAGTTACATCAGGGAAGGGGCCTACGAGCAGTACTTC. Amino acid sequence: CASSYIREGAYEQYF.

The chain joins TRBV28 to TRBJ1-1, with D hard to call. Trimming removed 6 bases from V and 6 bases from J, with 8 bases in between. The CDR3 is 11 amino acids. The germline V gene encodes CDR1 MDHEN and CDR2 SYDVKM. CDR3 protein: CASRTVAEAFF. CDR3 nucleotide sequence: TGTGCCAGCAGGACCGTTGCTGAAGCTTTCTTT.

The CDR3 DNA sequence: TGCAGCGTTGACGATAGCGGGATGTACAATGAGCAGTTCTTC. Residues: CSVDDSGMYNEQFF. J is TRBJ2-1 and V is TRBV29-1; 8 nucleotides agree with TRBD2. Germline CDR1 is SQVTM and CDR2 is ANQGSEA. The CDR3 covers 14 residues. V gave up 3 bases and J gave up 4 bases; unmatched junction bases: 5.

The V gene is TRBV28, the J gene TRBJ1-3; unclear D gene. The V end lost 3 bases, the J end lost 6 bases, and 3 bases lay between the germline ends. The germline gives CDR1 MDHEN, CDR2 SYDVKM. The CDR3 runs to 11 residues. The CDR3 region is CASSFTNTIYF. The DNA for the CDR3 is TGTGCCAGCAGTTTCACAAACACCATATATTTT.

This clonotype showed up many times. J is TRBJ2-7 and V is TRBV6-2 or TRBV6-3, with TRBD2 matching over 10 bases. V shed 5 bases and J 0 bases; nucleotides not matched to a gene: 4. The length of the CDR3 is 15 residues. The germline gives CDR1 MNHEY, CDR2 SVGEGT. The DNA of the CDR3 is TGTGCCAGCAGTAGAGGACTAGCGGCCTCCTACGAGCAGTACTTC. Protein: CASSRGLAASYEQYF.

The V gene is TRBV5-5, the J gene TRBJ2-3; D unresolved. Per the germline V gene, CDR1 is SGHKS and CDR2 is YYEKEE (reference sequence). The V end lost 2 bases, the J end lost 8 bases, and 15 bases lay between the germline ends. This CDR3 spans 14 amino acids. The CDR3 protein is CASSLFPSEATQYF. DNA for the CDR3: TGTGCCAGCAGCTTATTCCCCTCTGAGGCTACGCAGTATTTT. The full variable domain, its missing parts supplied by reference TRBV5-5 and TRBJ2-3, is DAGVTQSPTHLIKTRGQQVTLRCSPISGHKSVSWYQQVLGQGPQFIFQYYEKEERGRGNFPDRFSARQFPNYSSELNVNALLLGDSALYLCASSLFPSEATQYFGPGTRLTVL.

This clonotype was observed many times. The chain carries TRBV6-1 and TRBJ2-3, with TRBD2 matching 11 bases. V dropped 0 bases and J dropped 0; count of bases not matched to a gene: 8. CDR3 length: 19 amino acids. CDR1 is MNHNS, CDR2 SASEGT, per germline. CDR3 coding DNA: TGTGCCAGCAGTGAAGCCCTAGCGGGGGGACCTGCTAGCACAGATACGCAGTATTTT. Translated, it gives CASSEALAGGPASTDTQYF.

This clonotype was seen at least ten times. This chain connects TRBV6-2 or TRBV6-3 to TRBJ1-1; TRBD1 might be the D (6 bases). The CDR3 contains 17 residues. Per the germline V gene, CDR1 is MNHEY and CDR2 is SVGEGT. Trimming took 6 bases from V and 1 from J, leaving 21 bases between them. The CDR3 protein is CASSRDWTETRNTEAFF. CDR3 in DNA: TGTGCCAGCAGCCGAGACTGGACAGAGACGCGGAACACTGAAGCTTTCTTT.

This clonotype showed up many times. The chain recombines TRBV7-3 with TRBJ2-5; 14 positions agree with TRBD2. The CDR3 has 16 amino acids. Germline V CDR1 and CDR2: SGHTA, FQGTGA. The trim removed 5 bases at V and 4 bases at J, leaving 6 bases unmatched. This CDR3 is CASSPGLAGVGETQYF. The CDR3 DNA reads TGTGCCAGCAGCCCGGGACTAGCGGGAGTAGGAGAGACCCAGTACTTC.

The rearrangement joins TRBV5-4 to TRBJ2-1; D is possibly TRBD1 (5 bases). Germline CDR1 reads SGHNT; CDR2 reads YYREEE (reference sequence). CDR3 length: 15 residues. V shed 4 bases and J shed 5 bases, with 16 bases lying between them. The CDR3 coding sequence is TGTGCCAGCAGCAGTGGGGCGTTGGGTAACAATGAGCAGTTCTTC. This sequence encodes CASSSGALGNNEQFF.

In nucleotides, the CDR3 is TGTGCCAGCAGTTACTACAGCGGAACTGAAGCTTTCTTT. Protein product: CASSYYSGTEAFF. The chain has TRBV6-5 and TRBJ1-1; D gene uncertain. The germline V gene has CDR1 MNHEY and CDR2 SVGAGI. The CDR3 extends over 13 amino acids. V lost 1 base, J lost 5 bases, and 8 bases lay in between.

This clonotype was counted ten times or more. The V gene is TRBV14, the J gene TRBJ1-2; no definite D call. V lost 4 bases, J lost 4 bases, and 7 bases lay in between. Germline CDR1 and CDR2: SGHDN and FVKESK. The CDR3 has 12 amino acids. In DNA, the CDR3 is TGTGCCAGCAGCCGGGAGCTCTATGGCTACACCTTC. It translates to CASSRELYGYTF.

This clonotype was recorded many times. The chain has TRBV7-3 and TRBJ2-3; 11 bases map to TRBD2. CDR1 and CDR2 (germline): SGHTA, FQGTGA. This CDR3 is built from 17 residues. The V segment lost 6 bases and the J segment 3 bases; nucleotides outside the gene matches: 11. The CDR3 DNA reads TGTGCCAGCAGTCAAGAGTTAGCGGGGGGGGGGACAGATACGCAGTATTTT. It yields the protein CASSQELAGGGTDTQYF.

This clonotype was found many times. CDR3: CASSLSQGSETQYF. Here the CDR3 DNA reads TGTGCCAGCAGCTTATCACAGGGGTCAGAGACCCAGTACTTC. The V gene is TRBV7-2, the J gene TRBJ2-5; TRBD1 matches at 7 bases. This CDR3 region has 14 residues. Germline V CDR1 and CDR2: SGHTA, FQGNSA. Losses at the gene ends were 2 bases for V and 4 bases for J; bases not matched to a gene: 4. Full variable domain (remainder filled in from reference TRBV7-2 and TRBJ2-5): GAGVSQSPSNKVTEKGKDVELRCDPISGHTALYWYRQSLGQGLEFLIYFQGNSAPDKSGLPSDRFSAERTGGSVSTLTIQRTQQEDSAVYLCASSLSQGSETQYFGPGTRLLVL.

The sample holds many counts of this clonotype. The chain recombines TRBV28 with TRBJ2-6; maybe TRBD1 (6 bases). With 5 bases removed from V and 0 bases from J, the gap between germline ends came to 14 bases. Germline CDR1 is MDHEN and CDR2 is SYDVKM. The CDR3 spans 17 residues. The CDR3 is CASSQGTPVSGANVLTF. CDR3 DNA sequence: TGTGCCAGCAGTCAGGGGACACCCGTCTCTGGGGCCAACGTCCTGACTTTC.

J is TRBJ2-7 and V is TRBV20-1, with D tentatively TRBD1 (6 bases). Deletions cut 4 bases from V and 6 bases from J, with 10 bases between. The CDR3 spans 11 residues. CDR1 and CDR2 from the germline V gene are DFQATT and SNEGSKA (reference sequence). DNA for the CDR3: TGCAGTGCTACTACAGGGTCCGAGCAGTACTTC. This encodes CSATTGSEQYF.

The CDR3 is CASSPRGYNEQFF. The CDR3 DNA reads as TGTGCCAGCAGCCCGAGGGGGTACAATGAGCAGTTCTTC. The chain combines TRBV5-5 with TRBJ2-1, with a tentative D call TRBD1 (6 bases). V lost 4 bases and J 4 bases, leaving 9 bases between the germline ends. CDR3 length: 13 amino acids. Per the germline V gene, CDR1 is SGHKS and CDR2 is YYEKEE (reference sequence).

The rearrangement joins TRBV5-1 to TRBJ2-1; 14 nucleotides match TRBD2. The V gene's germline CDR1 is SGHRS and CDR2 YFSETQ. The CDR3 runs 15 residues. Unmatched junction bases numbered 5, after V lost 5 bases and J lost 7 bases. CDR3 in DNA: TGCGCCAGCAGTTACAGGACTAGCGGGAGGAATGAGCAGTTCTTC. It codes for CASSYRTSGRNEQFF.

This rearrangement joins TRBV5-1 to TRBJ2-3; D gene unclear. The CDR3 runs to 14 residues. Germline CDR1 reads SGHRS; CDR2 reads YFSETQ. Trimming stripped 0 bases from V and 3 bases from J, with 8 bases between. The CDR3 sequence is CASSLALDTDTQYF. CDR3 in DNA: TGCGCCAGCAGCTTGGCTCTAGATACAGATACGCAGTATTTT.

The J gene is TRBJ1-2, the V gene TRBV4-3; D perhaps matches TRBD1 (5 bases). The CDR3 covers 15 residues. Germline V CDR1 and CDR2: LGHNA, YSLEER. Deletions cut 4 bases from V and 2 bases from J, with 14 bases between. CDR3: CASSLSVGQNYGYTF. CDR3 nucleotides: TGCGCCAGCAGCCTTTCCGTGGGGCAGAACTATGGCTACACCTTC.